A few counts support the clone carrying this TCR beta chain. The target antigen is unknown. Treatment in this sample: oral pan-JAK inhibitor, 5-10 mg twice daily. This specimen comes from a study of CD8+ T cells in alopecia areata. Study-wide context: Severity of treated patients was scored by affected scalp percentage. Study-level findings and limits: Association of baseline CD8+ expansion with response is uncertain owing to one nonresponder. During tofacitinib treatment, many expanded lesional clones remained in scalp and blood.

This CDR3 contains 18 residues. V dropped 2 bases and J dropped 0; count of bases not matched to a gene: 9. Germline CDR1 is SGHTA and CDR2 is FQGNSA. RNA was isolated and reverse transcribed to cDNA, the sequencing template. The data were produced by immunoSEQ multiplex PCR, yet TCRdb's version contains in-frame clones alone and is incomplete. The sample has 150,000 to 200,000 clones; approximately 62% are singletons. This TCR was sampled from a human donor with alopecia areata. The rearrangement links TRBV7-2 to TRBJ2-7; 11 bases are a match to TRBD2. The sample was CD4+ T cells sorted from blood, taken at week 24, from a patient treated with tofacitinib. CDR3 sequence (DNA): TGTGCCAGCAGCTTATGGCCTAGCGGGGGGACCTTCTCCTACGAGCAGTACTTC. Translated, it gives CASSLWPSGGTFSYEQYF.